A single T cell receptor beta chain is shown here with its context. The target antigen is unknown. This record comes from a study of CD4 T cells in relation to SARS-CoV-2 and coronaviruses. For the study at large: Convalescent patients were fewer than 10 males and a few females; two were Hispanic.

Sequenced by immunoSEQ multiplex PCR; TCRdb stores in-frame clones only, minus some. The sample records 30,000 to 40,000 clones, more than 60% being singletons. V was trimmed by 6 bases and J by 2 bases, leaving 12 bases between them. Per germline, CDR1 MNHEY and CDR2 SMNVEV (reference sequence). This CDR3 comprises 14 residues. The chain has TRBV27 and TRBJ2-3, with a possible D match to TRBD2 (6 bases). The receptor was derived from an adult with COVID-19. Sequenced sample: memory CD4+ T cells from PBMCs, cultured in vitro. The CDR3 coding sequence is TGTGCCAGCAGCCCCGGAGGGATCACAGATACGCAGTATTTT. It codes for CASSPGGITDTQYF.